This T cell receptor beta chain was observed in a study of cytomegalovirus exposure and HLA in healthy donors. The PCR made use of 60 Vbeta and 13 Jbeta primers. Repertoires were generated with immunoSEQ multiplex PCR, while TCRdb's copy carries only in-frame clones and drops some. The sample includes fewer than 250,000 clones, over 75% of them seen just once. Concerning this clone itself: Its specificity is not known.

The CDR3 sequence is 16 residues long. Between the trimmed V and J ends, which lost 4 bases and 0 bases, there was a span of 16 bases. CDR1 GTSNPN and CDR2 SVGIG come from the germline V gene (reference sequence). General observations from the study: A later analysis revealed that TCR association rates differed between HLA loci, peaking at DRB1 and bottoming out at HLA-C.

This chain joins TRBV30 and TRBJ1-5, with a possible D match to TRBD1 (5 bases). The specimen sequenced was PBMCs. The receptor was derived from a woman aged 50 to 65 in good health and CMV-seropositive. CDR3 DNA: TGTGCCTGGACCCCTAGGGGAAGAAATAGCAATCAGCCCCAGCATTTT. Its protein is CAWTPRGRNSNQPQHF. Based on the CDR3 plus reference TRBV30 and TRBJ1-5, the full variable domain is SQTIHQWPATLVQPVGSPLSLECTVEGTSNPNLYWYRQAAGRGLQLLFYSVGIGQISSEVPQNLSASRPQDRQFILSSKKLLLSDSGFYLCAWTPRGRNSNQPQHFGDGTRLSIL.